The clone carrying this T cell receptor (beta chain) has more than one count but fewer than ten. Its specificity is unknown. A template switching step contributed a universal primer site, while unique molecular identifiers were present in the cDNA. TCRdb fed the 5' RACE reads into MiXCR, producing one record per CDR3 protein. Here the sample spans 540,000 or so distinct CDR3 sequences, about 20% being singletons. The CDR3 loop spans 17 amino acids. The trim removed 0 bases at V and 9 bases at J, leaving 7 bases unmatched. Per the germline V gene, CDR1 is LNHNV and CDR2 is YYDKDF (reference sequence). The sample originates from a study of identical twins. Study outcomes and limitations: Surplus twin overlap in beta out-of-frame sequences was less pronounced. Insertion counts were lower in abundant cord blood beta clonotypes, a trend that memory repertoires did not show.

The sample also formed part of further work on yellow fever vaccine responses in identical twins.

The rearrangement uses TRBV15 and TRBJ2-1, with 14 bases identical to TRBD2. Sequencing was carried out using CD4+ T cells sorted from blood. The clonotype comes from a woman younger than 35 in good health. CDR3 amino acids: CATSRDSGTSGRREQFF. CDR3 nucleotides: TGTGCCACCAGCAGAGACTCGGGGACTAGCGGGAGACGTGAGCAGTTCTTC.